The rows below give T cell receptor beta chains drawn from one sample of a study of blood T cells in healthy people across ages. One entry per CDR3 protein, called by TCRdb with MiXCR from the 5' RACE reads. Among fewer than 1,000,000 distinct CDR3 sequences, around 42% were seen once, and the ten largest hold under 20%. The sample consisted of blood. These receptors were collected from a man in his sixties in good health. CDR3s include the opening cysteine and the closing phenylalanine or tryptophan. The D gene is left open where the match is weak. Not every row has a clone size; where given, it reads once, few, many or a size class.

cdr3_aa,cdr3_nt,d_call,j_call,v_call,clone_size
CASSRLGTSGGDQYF,TGTGCCAGCAGCCGTCTCGGGACGAGCGGGGGGGACCAGTACTTC,TRBD2,TRBJ2-7,TRBV9,-
CAISGQDMLPYEQYF,TGTGCCATCAGTGGACAAGACATGTTACCCTACGAGCAGTACTTC,-,TRBJ2-7,TRBV10-3,few
CASSFTPLYNEQFF,TGCGCCAGCAGTTTCACACCGCTCTACAATGAGCAGTTCTTC,-,TRBJ2-1,TRBV4-3,few
CASTKGSPQLNEQFF,TGTGCCAGCACCAAGGGTAGCCCCCAGCTTAATGAGCAGTTCTTC,-,TRBJ2-1,TRBV28,few
CASSVGQGVSYEQYF,TGTGCCAGCAGCGTAGGTCAGGGGGTGTCCTACGAGCAGTACTTC,TRBD1,TRBJ2-7,TRBV9,many
CASSLSQAYEQYF,TGCGCCAGCAGCTTGAGTCAGGCCTACGAGCAGTACTTC,-,TRBJ2-7,TRBV5-1,few
CASNLVGSEQYF,TGTGCCAGCAACTTAGTCGGGTCCGAGCAGTACTTC,-,TRBJ2-7,TRBV7-2,-
CASSYSGSPSYEQYF,TGTGCCAGCAGTTACTCGGGGAGCCCATCCTACGAGCAGTACTTC,-,TRBJ2-7,TRBV6-2/TRBV6-3,few
CASSQDSSSGGHNEQFF,TGCGCCAGCAGCCAAGATTCGAGTAGCGGGGGGCACAATGAGCAGTTCTTC,TRBD2,TRBJ2-1,TRBV4-3,-
CASSRPEKDYEQYF,TGTGCCAGCAGCCGTCCGGAAAAGGACTACGAGCAGTACTTC,-,TRBJ2-7,TRBV11-1,few
CASSQDRGSPLRDSPLHF,TGCGCCAGCAGCCAAGATCGAGGGTCCCCGCTCAGGGATTCACCCCTCCACTTT,-,TRBJ1-6,TRBV4-3,-
CASSLATHAGDLAKNIQYF,TGTGCCAGCAGCCTTGCCACCCACGCAGGAGATCTAGCCAAAAACATTCAGTACTTC,-,TRBJ2-4,TRBV4-2,few
CATSLGGGSYNEQFF,TGTGCCACCAGCCTCGGAGGTGGCTCCTACAATGAGCAGTTCTTC,-,TRBJ2-1,TRBV24-1,-
CASSQGGLAGNTIYF,TGTGCCAGCAGCCAAGGGGGGCTAGCTGGAAACACCATATATTTT,-,TRBJ1-3,TRBV3-1,-
CATSDSGHNTEAFF,TGTGCCACCAGTGATTCGGGACACAACACTGAAGCTTTCTTT,-,TRBJ1-1,TRBV24-1,few
CASSQEGETQFF,TGCGCCAGCAGCCAAGAAGGAGAGACCCAGTTCTTC,-,TRBJ2-1,TRBV4-1,-
CASRKTGNLGELFF,TGTGCCAGCAGGAAAACAGGAAACTTGGGGGAGCTGTTTTTT,-,TRBJ2-2,TRBV12-3/TRBV12-4,-
CASSGWRGNNEQYF,TGTGCCAGCAGTGGTTGGCGGGGGAACAACGAGCAGTACTTC,TRBD2,TRBJ2-7,TRBV27,few
CSARPDRPLKETQYF,TGCAGTGCTAGACCCGACAGACCTTTGAAAGAGACCCAGTACTTC,-,TRBJ2-5,TRBV20-1,-
CASSRKQGASNEQYF,TGTGCCAGCAGCAGAAAACAGGGGGCGAGTAACGAGCAGTACTTC,TRBD1,TRBJ2-7,TRBV7-6,-
CASMTGQGGNQPQHF,TGTGCCAGCATGACAGGCCAAGGGGGTAATCAGCCCCAGCATTTT,-,TRBJ1-5,TRBV6-1,once
CASSLGQYPGEQYF,TGTGCCAGCAGCTTGGGGCAGTACCCCGGGGAGCAGTACTTC,-,TRBJ2-7,TRBV5-5,-
CASSGDRMETQYF,TGTGCCAGCAGTGGGGACAGAATGGAGACCCAGTACTTC,TRBD1,TRBJ2-5,TRBV6-2/TRBV6-3,-